The rows below give T cell receptor beta chains drawn from one sample of a study of shared clonotypes between healthy human individuals. Profiling relied on immunoSEQ multiplex PCR, and the TCRdb table lists in-frame clones only, not all of them. The table has approximately 1,500,000 clones, 98% seen once. The sequencing sample was made of naive CD4+ T cells sorted from blood. The receptor set was obtained from a man aged 25-40 years in good health. The CDR3 runs from the conserved cysteine through the conserved F or W. D genes are given only for firm matches. The listing skips clone size in some rows; elsewhere it reads once, few, many or a size class.

V	D	J	size	CDR3	DNA
TRBV20-1	-	TRBJ1-1	-	CSATEYTEAFF	TGCAGTGCTACGGAATACACTGAAGCTTTCTTT
TRBV5-1	-	TRBJ1-4	-	CASSDDPGLLAEKLFF	TGCGCCAGCAGCGACGATCCGGGACTTCTAGCTGAAAAACTGTTTTTT
TRBV14	-	TRBJ2-5	-	CASSGVAQETQYF	TGTGCCAGCAGCGGGGTAGCACAAGAGACCCAGTACTTC
TRBV5-4	-	TRBJ2-7	-	CASSLGGRYEQYF	TGTGCCAGCAGCTTGGGGGGGCGCTACGAGCAGTACTTC
TRBV15	-	TRBJ1-1	-	CATSRGLVNTEAFF	TGTGCCACCAGCAGAGGCCTAGTGAACACTGAAGCTTTCTTT
TRBV7-6	-	TRBJ1-4	-	CASSFEGRVGEKLFF	TGTGCCAGCAGCTTCGAGGGGAGGGTTGGGGAAAAACTGTTTTTT
TRBV5-1	-	TRBJ1-1	-	CASSLEQQGFDEAFF	TGCGCCAGCAGCTTGGAACAGCAGGGGTTCGATGAAGCTTTCTTT
TRBV6-5	TRBD2	TRBJ2-3	-	CASRWAGGGDTQYF	TGTGCCAGCAGATGGGCGGGAGGTGGGGATACGCAGTATTTT
TRBV6-1	-	TRBJ1-2	-	CASSGLHVPHPNYGYTF	TGTGCCAGCAGTGGTCTTCACGTCCCACATCCTAACTATGGCTACACCTTC
TRBV2	-	TRBJ1-4	-	CASRKRQMIKSNEKLFF	TGTGCCAGCCGTAAGAGACAGATGATTAAGTCGAATGAAAAACTGTTTTTT
TRBV4-3	TRBD2	TRBJ2-3	-	CASSQGSGRRADTQYF	TGCGCCAGCAGCCAAGGGAGCGGGAGGAGAGCAGATACGCAGTATTTT
TRBV5-1	TRBD1	TRBJ2-4	-	CASSEQGDIQYF	TGCGCCAGCAGCGAACAGGGGGACATTCAGTACTTC
TRBV7-9	TRBD1	TRBJ2-7	-	CASSHDRANEQYF	TGTGCCAGCAGTCACGACAGGGCCAACGAGCAGTACTTC
TRBV27	-	TRBJ2-7	-	CASSLYGRDYEQYF	TGTGCCAGCAGTTTATACGGTAGGGACTACGAGCAGTACTTC
TRBV27	TRBD2	TRBJ2-1	-	CASSNPGLAVVVNEQFF	TGTGCCAGCAGTAACCCGGGACTAGCCGTAGTAGTTAATGAGCAGTTCTTC
TRBV6-5	TRBD2	TRBJ2-7	-	CASSYSGAGFYEQYF	TGTGCCAGCAGTTACTCAGGAGCGGGGTTTTACGAGCAGTACTTC
TRBV6-5	-	TRBJ1-5	-	CASSFQGSNSNQPQHF	TGTGCCAGCAGTTTTCAGGGGTCGAATAGCAATCAGCCCCAGCATTTT
TRBV5-4	-	TRBJ2-1	-	CASSQDRIKSYEQFF	TGTGCCAGCAGCCAGGATAGAATCAAGTCCTATGAGCAGTTCTTC
TRBV5-1	-	TRBJ1-1	-	CASRGSGALSIRTEAFF	TGCGCCAGCAGGGGGAGCGGGGCCTTGTCCATTCGGACTGAAGCTTTCTTT
TRBV5-1	-	TRBJ2-7	-	CASSLGDGPYEQYF	TGCGCCAGCAGCTTGGGGGACGGCCCCTACGAGCAGTACTTC
TRBV14	TRBD1	TRBJ2-5	-	CASSPNHRGPQETQYF	TGTGCCAGCAGCCCAAACCACAGGGGACCTCAAGAGACCCAGTACTTC
TRBV7-2	-	TRBJ2-1	-	CASSLASASAYNEQFF	TGTGCCAGCAGCTTAGCGAGTGCTAGCGCTTACAATGAGCAGTTCTTC
TRBV19	-	TRBJ2-7	-	CASSIVHLSSYEQYF	TGTGCCAGTAGTATTGTACACCTGAGCTCCTACGAGCAGTACTTC
TRBV7-9	-	TRBJ2-1	-	CASSRTSFPYNEQFF	TGTGCCAGCAGCCGAACTAGCTTCCCCTACAATGAGCAGTTCTTC
TRBV19	-	TRBJ1-2	once	CASSMQDSYGYTF	TGTGCCAGTAGTATGCAGGATTCTTATGGCTACACCTTC
TRBV5-1	-	TRBJ1-1	-	CASSLDATENTEAFF	TGCGCCAGCAGCTTGGATGCGACGGAGAACACTGAAGCTTTCTTT
TRBV9	TRBD2	TRBJ2-1	-	CASRPGLALYNEQFF	TGTGCCAGCAGACCTGGACTAGCCCTCTACAATGAGCAGTTCTTC
TRBV19	TRBD1	TRBJ2-7	-	CASSMGTGNEQYF	TGTGCCAGTAGTATGGGGACAGGGAACGAGCAGTACTTC
TRBV27	TRBD1	TRBJ2-7	-	CASSPGQGVWYEQYF	TGTGCCAGCAGTCCAGGACAGGGGGTATGGTACGAGCAGTACTTC
TRBV18	TRBD2	TRBJ2-1	-	CASSPRAGGSEFYNEQFF	TGTGCCAGCTCACCACGGGCGGGAGGGTCGGAGTTTTACAATGAGCAGTTCTTC
TRBV5-8	-	TRBJ1-1	-	CASSDTTNTEAFF	TGTGCCAGCAGCGATACAACGAACACTGAAGCTTTCTTT
TRBV7-9	-	TRBJ1-5	-	CASSLGWDGQGGQPQHF	TGTGCCAGCAGCTTAGGGTGGGATGGCCAGGGCGGCCAGCCCCAGCATTTT
TRBV10-3	TRBD2	TRBJ2-1	-	CATIRAGVNEQFF	TGTGCCACCATTAGGGCGGGAGTCAATGAGCAGTTCTTC
TRBV18	-	TRBJ2-7	-	CASSPRTAQETSYEQYF	TGTGCCAGCTCACCTAGGACAGCTCAAGAGACCTCCTACGAGCAGTACTTC